The 20 T cell receptor beta chains below come from one sample, sequenced in a study of blood T cell repertoires in COVID-19. Assay used: immunoSEQ multiplex PCR; TCRdb lists only in-frame clones, some missing. The sample contains roughly 150,000 clones, around 84% of which appear only once. The sequencing sample was made of peripheral blood. These receptors were taken from a woman between 45 and 60 years old with acute or convalescent COVID-19.

This clone was picked up one time. V is TRBV6-2 or TRBV6-3 and J is TRBJ1-2; D gene ambiguous. With 6 bases removed from V and 8 bases from J, the gap between germline ends came to 25 bases. CDR1 is MNHEY and CDR2 is SVGEGT in the germline V gene. CDR3 length: 16 residues. The DNA for the CDR3 is TGTGCCAGCAGCTCCGTCCTGGGCTCAATCCCTGGGGGCTACACCTTC. Its translation is CASSSVLGSIPGGYTF.

The V gene is TRBV6-5, the J gene TRBJ1-4, with a weak D call TRBD1 (6 bases). Per germline, CDR1 MNHEY and CDR2 SVGAGI. The CDR3 covers 14 residues. Trimming took 6 bases from V and 8 from J, leaving 16 bases between them. The CDR3 bases are TGTGCCAGCAGCGGGACACGGTCTCGGGAAAAACTGTTTTTT. Translating it yields CASSGTRSREKLFF.

J is TRBJ1-4 and V is TRBV5-1; 11 bases line up with TRBD1. This CDR3 region has 15 residues. J gave up 10 bases and V 0 bases, and 5 bases lay outside the gene matches. In germline, CDR1 is SGHRS, CDR2 YFSETQ. This CDR3 is CASSLGGQGAGKLFF. CDR3 in DNA: TGCGCCAGCAGCTTGGGAGGACAGGGGGCCGGAAAACTGTTTTTT.

The chain links TRBV7-3 to TRBJ2-1; maybe TRBD1 (6 bases). The V end was cut by 4 bases, the J end by 9 bases, with 13 bases between. The germline V gene encodes CDR1 SGHTA and CDR2 FQGTGA. This CDR3 comprises 13 residues. The DNA for the CDR3 is TGTGCCAGCAGCTCCACAGGGTCGGGTGAGCAGTTCTTC. It yields the protein CASSSTGSGEQFF.

The chain has TRBV27 and TRBJ2-1; tentative D call: TRBD1 (5 bases). V lost 0 bases, J lost 4 bases, and 16 bases lay in between. Per germline, CDR1 MNHEY and CDR2 SMNVEV (reference sequence). The CDR3 covers 17 residues. CDR3 protein: CASSLSPGYSYYNEQFF. The CDR3 DNA follows: TGTGCCAGCAGTTTATCGCCAGGGTACTCCTATTACAATGAGCAGTTCTTC.

The chain has TRBV11-1 and TRBJ2-3; 9 bases map to TRBD1. The CDR3 runs 15 residues. V shed 4 bases, J shed 1 base, and the junction held 3 bases outside the gene matches. Germline CDR1 SGHAT, CDR2 FQDESV (reference sequence). The DNA of the CDR3 is TGTGCCAGCAGCTCAAGGACAGGGGGCACAGATACGCAGTATTTT. It encodes CASSSRTGGTDTQYF.

V and J are TRBV19 and TRBJ1-1; 8 bases are a match to TRBD1. Germline CDR1 LNHDA, CDR2 SQIVND (reference sequence). This CDR3 has 14 amino acids. V dropped 5 bases and J dropped 4; count of bases not matched to a gene: 6. The CDR3 coding sequence is TGTGCCAGTAGTCCAACAGGGGGTGTCACTGAAGCTTTCTTT. Its translation is CASSPTGGVTEAFF.

The chain combines TRBV4-3 with TRBJ2-1; 14 bases are shared with TRBD2. Trimming took 5 bases from V and 2 from J; bases not matched to a gene: 5. The CDR3 is 17 residues long. Germline CDR1 reads LGHNA; CDR2 reads YSLEER. The CDR3 region is CASSVRLAGGTYNEQFF. CDR3 sequence (DNA): TGCGCCAGCAGCGTGCGACTAGCGGGGGGGACCTACAATGAGCAGTTCTTC.

Only a few counts were recorded for this clone. The V gene is TRBV3-1 (or the pseudogene TRBV3-2), the J gene TRBJ2-5; TRBD2 matches at 12 bases. The trim removed 5 bases at V and 2 bases at J, leaving 6 bases unmatched. The length of the CDR3 is 16 residues. Germline CDR1 is LGHDT and CDR2 is YNNKEL (reference sequence). The CDR3: CASSSGLAGRQETQYF. The CDR3 DNA sequence: TGTGCCAGCAGCTCAGGACTAGCGGGGCGACAAGAGACCCAGTACTTC.

This clone was recorded a few times. This rearrangement joins TRBV12-2 to TRBJ2-2; TRBD1 reflects the table's D call only, with no check against the DNA. TRBV12-2 is given as a pseudogene. The CDR3 has 17 residues. This CDR3 is CASRLVCNGALPGELFF. The CDR3 DNA sequence: TGTGCAAGTCGCTTAGTATGTAATGGGGCACTTCCCGGGGAGCTGTTTTTT.

J is TRBJ2-7 and V is TRBV19; 9 bases line up with TRBD1. J was trimmed by 0 bases and V by 4 bases; bases with no gene match: 4. The CDR3 consists of 15 residues. The germline gives CDR1 LNHDA, CDR2 SQIVND (reference sequence). The CDR3 nucleotides are TGTGCCAGTAGTACCCGGGACAGGGCCTCCTACGAGCAGTACTTC. It is translated as CASSTRDRASYEQYF.

The chain recombines TRBV11-3 with TRBJ2-1; TRBD2 matches 14 bases. In germline, CDR1 is SGHNT, CDR2 YENEEA. Losses at the gene ends were 5 bases for V and 6 bases for J; bases not matched to a gene: 3. The CDR3 runs to 15 residues. The CDR3 nucleotides are TGTGCCAGCAGCGAAGGGACTAGCGGGAGCAATGAGCAGTTCTTC. Translation gives CASSEGTSGSNEQFF.

The V gene is TRBV5-1, the J gene TRBJ2-5; TRBD1 matches 8 bases. Trimming cost V 4 bases and J 1 base; bases outside gene matches: 6. This CDR3 is 15 amino acids long. CDR1 and CDR2 (germline): SGHRS, YFSETQ. The CDR3 here is CASSTSGTGQETQYF. Here the CDR3 DNA reads TGCGCCAGCAGCACCTCCGGGACAGGCCAAGAGACCCAGTACTTC.

CDR3 protein: CASSAGQGGNQPQHF. CDR3 coding DNA: TGTGCCAGCTCAGCGGGGCAGGGAGGGAATCAGCCCCAGCATTTT. This chain joins TRBV18 and TRBJ1-5; D might be TRBD1 (5 bases). CDR1 is KGHSH and CDR2 is LQKENI in the germline V gene. Trimming took 5 bases from V and 4 from J, leaving 15 bases between them. The CDR3 runs to 15 residues.

The rearrangement joins TRBV11-2 to TRBJ2-3, with 7 bases aligning to TRBD2. This CDR3 is 18 amino acids long. Unmatched junction bases numbered 19, after V lost 5 bases and J lost 5 bases. CDR1 is SGHAT, CDR2 FQNNGV, per germline. Written as DNA, the CDR3 is TGTGCCAGCAGCCCCACGGTCGTTATGCGGGGGAAGAGAGATACGCAGTATTTT. This encodes CASSPTVVMRGKRDTQYF.

This chain uses TRBV6-2 or TRBV6-3 with TRBJ2-5; weak D call: TRBD1 (5 bases). Trimming cost V 4 bases and J 9 bases, with 15 bases left between them. CDR1 is MNHEY and CDR2 is SVGEGT in the germline V gene. This CDR3 region has 13 residues. For the CDR3, the DNA is TGTGCCAGCAGTTGGAACGTCCAAGGGGCCCAGTACTTC. It codes for CASSWNVQGAQYF.

V and J are TRBV11-2 and TRBJ1-3; D call uncertain. This CDR3 is 17 amino acids long. The germline gives CDR1 SGHAT, CDR2 FQNNGV. V shed 5 bases and J shed 2 bases, with 19 bases lying between them. CDR3 region: CASSRSLRVDAGNTIYF. The CDR3 coding sequence is TGTGCCAGCAGCCGTTCGTTGCGGGTTGATGCTGGAAACACCATATATTTT.

The rearrangement uses TRBV18 and TRBJ1-2; possible D gene TRBD1, 6 bases. V was shortened by 2 bases and J by 4 bases, with 14 bases between the two germline ends. Germline loops: CDR1 KGHSH, CDR2 LQKENI. The CDR3 has 15 residues. CDR3 sequence (DNA): TGTGCCAGCTCACCAAACAGGGAAGGAATCTATGGCTACACCTTC. Translating it yields CASSPNREGIYGYTF.

The V and J genes are TRBV12-5 and TRBJ1-5; D ambiguous. The CDR3 contains 13 residues. V gave up 7 bases and J gave up 3 bases, with 10 bases separating them. Germline CDR1 and CDR2: LGHNT and FRNRAP. In nucleotides, the CDR3 is TGTGCTAGTGCCCCGAGACTCAATCAGCCCCAGCATTTT. Amino acid sequence: CASAPRLNQPQHF.

The V gene is TRBV11-2, the J gene TRBJ1-1; D call uncertain. CDR1 SGHAT and CDR2 FQNNGV come from the germline V gene. The V end was cut by 9 bases, the J end by 0 bases, with 11 bases between. This CDR3 contains 13 residues. CDR3: CASRENMNTEAFF. In DNA, the CDR3 is TGTGCCAGTCGGGAGAACATGAACACTGAAGCTTTCTTT.